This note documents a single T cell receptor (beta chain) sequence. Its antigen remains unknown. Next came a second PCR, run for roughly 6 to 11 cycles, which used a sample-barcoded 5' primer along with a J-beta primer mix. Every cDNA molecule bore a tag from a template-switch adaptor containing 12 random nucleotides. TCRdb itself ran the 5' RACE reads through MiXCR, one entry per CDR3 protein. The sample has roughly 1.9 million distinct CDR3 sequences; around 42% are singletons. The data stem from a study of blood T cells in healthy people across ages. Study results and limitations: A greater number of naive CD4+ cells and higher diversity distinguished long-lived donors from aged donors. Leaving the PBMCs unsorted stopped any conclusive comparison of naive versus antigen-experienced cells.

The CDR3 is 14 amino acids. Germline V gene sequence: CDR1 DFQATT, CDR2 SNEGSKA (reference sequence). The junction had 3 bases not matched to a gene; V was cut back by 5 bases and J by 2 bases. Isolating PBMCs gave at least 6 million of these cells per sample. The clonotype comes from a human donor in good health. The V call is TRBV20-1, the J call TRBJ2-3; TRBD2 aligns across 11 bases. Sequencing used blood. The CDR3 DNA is TGCAGTGCTGCGACTAGCGGGAACACAGATACGCAGTATTTT. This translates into CSAATSGNTDTQYF.